This TCR beta chain was found in a study of beta chain features in type 1 diabetes. Study-level points and caveats: Type 1 diabetes patients showed fewer insertions and more deletions at VDJ junctions. For Type 1 diabetes patients, all four CD4+ subsets carried TCRB CDR3s that were moderately but significantly shorter.

Isolated RNA was reverse transcribed in full, so expressed TCRB transcripts were sequenced. Only in-frame clones appear in the TCRdb table, and some are missing; sequencing was by immunoSEQ multiplex PCR. Counted here are approximately 100,000 clones, around 30% occurring once; the ten biggest clones make up about 0.49%. The CDR3 sequence is 17 residues long. Points on this clone: Its cognate antigen is unknown.

The V and J genes are TRBV1 and TRBJ2-1; TRBD1, the table's D call, was not compared with the DNA. TRBV1 is designated a pseudogene. This receptor was obtained from a woman under 30 with type 1 diabetes. Sample: central memory CD4+ T cells from blood. In DNA, the CDR3 is TGCACCAGCAGCCAAGATCAGGCCAAAGGGGTCTACAATGAGCAGTTCTTC. Its translation: CTSSQDQAKGVYNEQFF.